A single sample is the source of the 24 T cell receptor beta chains below, sequenced in a study of T-cell memory formation after mild COVID-19. TCRdb processed the 5' RACE reads anew with MiXCR; each CDR3 protein has one entry. The sample has some 100,000 distinct CDR3 sequences, 11% seen once. Sequences were obtained from PBMCs or a T cell subset sorted from them (not recorded which). All receptors come from a man aged 18 to 29 who had mild COVID-19 (a few samples of this study predate the infection). Cell type and time point are not known.

There are a few counts of this clonotype. The gene calls are TRBV27 and TRBJ2-1; the D gene is possibly TRBD2 (5 bases). V shed 3 bases and J shed 3 bases, with 12 bases lying between them. CDR3 length equals 15 residues. Germline V lookup: CDR1 MNHEY, CDR2 SMNVEV (reference sequence). The CDR3 bases are TGTGCCAGCAGTTTCTCGGGGAGTGACTACAATGAGCAGTTCTTC. Translating gives CASSFSGSDYNEQFF.

The chain joins TRBV7-2 to TRBJ1-6; D not certain. Trimming took off 3 bases at V and 0 bases at J, with 3 bases between the two ends. In germline, CDR1 is SGHTA, CDR2 FQGNSA. The CDR3 loop spans 14 amino acids. The CDR3 coding sequence is TGTGCCAGCAGCTTCAGCTCCTATAATTCACCCCTCCACTTT. It codes for CASSFSSYNSPLHF.

The rearrangement uses TRBV7-6 and TRBJ2-2; no reliable D call. CDR3 size: 14 residues. Trimming cost V 3 bases and J 4 bases, with 9 bases left between them. Germline values: CDR1 SGHVS, CDR2 FNYEAQ. The CDR3 loop is CASSFAAVTGELFF. CDR3 bases: TGTGCCAGCAGCTTTGCCGCGGTCACCGGGGAGCTGTTTTTT.

The chain joins TRBV9 to TRBJ2-4, with 8 nucleotides matching TRBD1. This CDR3 is built from 14 residues. CDR1 and CDR2 (germline): SGDLS, YYNGEE. J lost 8 bases, V lost 3 bases, and 7 bases had no gene match. CDR3 DNA sequence: TGTGCCAGCAGCGCTACAGGGGGTTGGGACATTCAGTACTTC. It codes for CASSATGGWDIQYF.

The CDR3, as DNA: TGTGCCAGCAGCGTAGTGGAAACAAACAATGAGCAGTTCTTC. This codes for CASSVVETNNEQFF. This chain joins TRBV9 and TRBJ2-1, with D unclear. V gave up 0 bases and J gave up 5 bases, with 9 bases separating them. The CDR3 runs to 14 residues. Looked up from germline, CDR1 is SGDLS and CDR2 is YYNGEE.

This clonotype has just a few counts. The V gene is TRBV7-9, the J gene TRBJ1-1; D unclear. Trimming shortened V by 5 bases and J by 7 bases, and 14 bases separated the two germline ends. Germline CDR1 and CDR2: SEHNR and FQNEAQ (reference sequence). There are 13 residues in the CDR3. CDR3 sequence (DNA): TGTGCCAGCAGCCCCACCGGAAAGGGTGAAGCTTTCTTT. It specifies CASSPTGKGEAFF.

This clonotype came up a few times. The chain recombines TRBV9 with TRBJ1-2; D gene ambiguous. This CDR3 spans 15 amino acids. V lost 4 bases and J 0 bases, leaving 13 bases between the germline ends. Per germline, CDR1 SGDLS and CDR2 YYNGEE. CDR3 region: CASSRIFGTNYGYTF. As DNA, the CDR3 is TGTGCCAGCAGCAGGATATTTGGGACTAACTATGGCTACACCTTC.

The chain has TRBV3-1 and TRBJ2-7; no reliable D call. From germline, CDR1 is LGHDT and CDR2 YNNKEL (reference sequence). V was trimmed by 4 bases and J by 7 bases, leaving 17 bases between them. The CDR3 consists of 14 residues. The CDR3 region has the DNA TGTGCCAGCAGCCTCTCGGGCCGACTCGGGGAGCAGTACGTC. Amino acids: CASSLSGRLGEQYV.

This chain uses TRBV4-2 with TRBJ1-4; the D is unclear. V was pared by 0 bases and J by 5 bases, with 10 bases between. Germline CDR1 and CDR2: LGHNA and YNFKEQ. The CDR3 runs 15 residues. CDR3 in DNA: TGTGCCAGCAGCCAAGATGAGGCAGTAAATGAAAAACTGTTTTTT. Translating gives CASSQDEAVNEKLFF.

This clonotype was recorded many times. The chain uses TRBV4-3 and TRBJ2-5; 10 nucleotides agree with TRBD2. With 0 bases clipped from V and 4 bases from J, the junction kept 8 bases outside the gene matches. This CDR3 is 17 amino acids long. Germline V gene data show CDR1 as LGHNA and CDR2 as YSLEER. CDR3 sequence (DNA): TGCGCCAGCAGCCAAGATTGGAGCGGGGGGGCCACAGAGACCCAGTACTTC. It codes for CASSQDWSGGATETQYF.

The sample holds a few counts of this clonotype. The rearrangement uses TRBV9 and TRBJ2-3; D possibly corresponds to TRBD1 (6 bases). CDR3 length equals 16 residues. V lost 0 bases and J lost 0, with 11 bases in between. Germline loops: CDR1 SGDLS, CDR2 YYNGEE. CDR3 loop: CASSVDGTPSTDTQYF. CDR3 bases: TGTGCCAGCAGCGTAGATGGGACACCGAGCACAGATACGCAGTATTTT.

This clonotype was counted many times. This rearrangement joins TRBV5-1 to TRBJ2-1; possible D gene TRBD2, 6 bases. Trimming left V 6 bases short and J 5 bases short, with 15 bases between. CDR3 size: 14 residues. CDR1 and CDR2 from the germline V gene are SGHRS and YFSETQ. The CDR3 bases are TGCGCCAGCAATAGCGGAGTAAATGACAATGAGCAGTTCTTC. Its translation: CASNSGVNDNEQFF. Variable domain in full (rest from reference TRBV5-1 and TRBJ2-1): KAGVTQTPRYLIKTRGQQVTLSCSPISGHRSVSWYQQTPGQGLQFLFEYFSETQRNKGNFPGRFSGRQFSNSRSEMNVSTLELGDSALYLCASNSGVNDNEQFFGPGTRLTVL.

V is TRBV6-2 or TRBV6-3 and J is TRBJ1-2; tentative D call: TRBD1 (6 bases). The CDR3 has 15 residues. Trimming removed 5 bases at V and 3 bases at J, with 16 bases between. Germline values: CDR1 MNHEY, CDR2 SVGEGT. The DNA of the CDR3 is TGTGCCAGCAGTGAAGAGGAACAGGGCTACTATGGCTACACCTTC. This translates into CASSEEEQGYYGYTF.

The chain has TRBV10-3 and TRBJ2-7; D may match TRBD1 or TRBD2 (5 bases each). V lost 8 bases, J lost 2 bases, and 13 bases lay in between. CDR1 is ENHRY, CDR2 SYGVKD, per germline. This CDR3 comprises 13 residues. The DNA of the CDR3 is TGTGCCATCGGGGGAGACACGGCCTACGAGCAGTACGTC. This gives the protein CAIGGDTAYEQYV.

The chain has TRBV28 and TRBJ2-7; no reliable D call. Per the germline V gene, CDR1 is MDHEN and CDR2 is SYDVKM. The CDR3 totals 14 residues. The germline V and J ends were trimmed by 9 bases and 3 bases, with 18 bases remaining between them. The chain's CDR3 is CASTHPRDYYEQYF. The DNA of the CDR3 is TGTGCCAGTACCCACCCAAGGGATTACTACGAGCAGTACTTC. The variable domain in full, completed from reference TRBV28 and TRBJ2-7, reads DVKVTQSSRYLVKRTGEKVFLECVQDMDHENMFWYRQDPGLGLRLIYFSYDVKMKEKGDIPEGYSVSREKKERFSLILESASTNQTSMYLCASTHPRDYYEQYFGPGTRLTVT.

At least ten counts were recorded for this clonotype. The V and J genes are TRBV4-1 and TRBJ2-2; D may be TRBD2 (6 bases). This CDR3 has 17 amino acids. The germline V gene encodes CDR1 MGHRA and CDR2 YSYEKL. Trimming took 4 bases from V and 0 from J, leaving 15 bases between them. DNA of the CDR3: TGCGCCAGCAGCCGTGCGATAGGCGGGGCGAACACCGGGGAGCTGTTTTTT. As protein: CASSRAIGGANTGELFF.

This clonotype was seen a few times. This chain links TRBV20-1 with TRBJ2-7; TRBD1 matches 7 bases. This CDR3 comprises 14 residues. The trim removed 0 bases at V and 4 bases at J, leaving 6 bases unmatched. Germline CDR1 reads DFQATT; CDR2 reads SNEGSKA (reference sequence). The CDR3 sequence: CSARDHGTEYEQYV. For the CDR3, the DNA is TGCAGTGCTAGAGATCACGGGACAGAATACGAGCAGTACGTC.

This clonotype occurred many times. The J gene is TRBJ2-3, the V gene TRBV9, with 8 positions matching TRBD1. The CDR3 sequence is 15 residues long. The germline gives CDR1 SGDLS, CDR2 YYNGEE. V lost 3 bases to trimming and J lost 7 bases; unmatched junction nucleotides: 10. The CDR3 reads CASSDRDRLLNTQYF. The CDR3 nucleotides read TGTGCCAGCAGCGACCGGGACAGGCTCCTTAATACGCAGTATTTT.

This clonotype was recorded at least ten times. The chain is built from TRBV28 and TRBJ2-7, with 7 bases that match TRBD2. CDR3 size: 14 residues. V gave up 2 bases and J gave up 5 bases; unmatched junction bases: 6. CDR1 MDHEN and CDR2 SYDVKM come from the germline V gene. The CDR3, as DNA: TGTGCCAGCAGTTTACAGGGCGGGGGTCACGAGCAGTACGTC. This encodes CASSLQGGGHEQYV.

The chain has TRBV12-5 and TRBJ2-3, with 9 nucleotides matching TRBD1. Germline V gene lookup returns CDR1 LGHNT and CDR2 FRNRAP. The CDR3 has 16 amino acids. V gave up 5 bases and J gave up 0 bases; unmatched junction bases: 6. CDR3 nucleotides: TGTGCTAGTGGTGGAGCCGGGACAGGGAGCACAGATACGCAGTATTTT. Its protein is CASGGAGTGSTDTQYF.

This chain uses TRBV4-1 with TRBJ1-1; TRBD1 is a possible D gene (6 bases). The length of the CDR3 is 12 residues. Deletions cut 1 base from V and 8 bases from J, with 8 bases between. Germline assignment: CDR1 MGHRA and CDR2 YSYEKL. The CDR3 loop reads CASSQVDREAFF. The DNA of the CDR3 is TGCGCCAGCAGCCAAGTAGACAGGGAAGCTTTCTTT.

The chain links TRBV5-1 to TRBJ2-3; 8 bases fit TRBD2. The germline CDR1 and CDR2 sequences are SGHRS and YFSETQ. V dropped 0 bases and J dropped 4; count of bases not matched to a gene: 1. The CDR3 sequence is 14 residues long. CDR3 coding DNA: TGCGCCAGCAGCTTGGAGCGGGGGCCAGATACGCAGTATTTT. It codes for CASSLERGPDTQYF.

This clonotype has a handful of counts. This chain's CDR3 is CASSLTGQGNSPLHF. CDR3 in DNA: TGTGCCAGCAGTCTGACGGGACAGGGCAATTCACCCCTCCACTTT. J is TRBJ1-6 and V is TRBV28; TRBD1 aligns across 9 bases. Germline V gene lookup returns CDR1 MDHEN and CDR2 SYDVKM. The CDR3 has 15 residues. Trimming removed 5 bases from V and 7 bases from J; junction bases left unmatched: 6.

CDR3 residues: CASSVTGHPNTEAFF. The CDR3 DNA sequence: TGTGCCAGCTCAGTTACGGGACACCCGAACACTGAAGCTTTCTTT. This chain connects TRBV18 to TRBJ1-1; D may be TRBD1 (6 bases). Trimming took 5 bases from V and 1 from J, leaving 14 bases between them. In germline, CDR1 is KGHSH, CDR2 LQKENI. This CDR3 has 15 residues.